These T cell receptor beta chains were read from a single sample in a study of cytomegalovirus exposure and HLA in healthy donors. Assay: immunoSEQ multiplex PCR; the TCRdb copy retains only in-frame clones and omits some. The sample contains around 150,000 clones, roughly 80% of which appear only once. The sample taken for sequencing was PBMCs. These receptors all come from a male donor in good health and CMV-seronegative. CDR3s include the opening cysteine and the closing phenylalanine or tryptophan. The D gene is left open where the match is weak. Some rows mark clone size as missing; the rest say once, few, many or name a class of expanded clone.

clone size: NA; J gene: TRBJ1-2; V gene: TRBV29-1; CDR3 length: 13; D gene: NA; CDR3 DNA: TGCAGCGGGGGCCCGAGGGGGAACTATGGCTACACCTTC; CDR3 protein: CSGGPRGNYGYTF
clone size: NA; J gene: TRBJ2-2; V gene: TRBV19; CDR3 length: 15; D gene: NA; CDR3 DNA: TGTGCCAGTAGCTCCCCGGGACATAACACCGGGGAGCTGTTTTTT; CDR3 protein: CASSSPGHNTGELFF
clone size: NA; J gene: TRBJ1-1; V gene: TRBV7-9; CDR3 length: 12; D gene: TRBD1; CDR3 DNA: TGTGCCAGCAGCCTGGACAGGCCTGAAGCTTTCTTT; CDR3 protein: CASSLDRPEAFF
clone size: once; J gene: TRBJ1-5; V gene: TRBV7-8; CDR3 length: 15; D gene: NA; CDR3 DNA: TGTGCCAGCAGCTTAATACAGGGAAAGATCGAGCCCCAGCATTTT; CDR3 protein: CASSLIQGKIEPQHF
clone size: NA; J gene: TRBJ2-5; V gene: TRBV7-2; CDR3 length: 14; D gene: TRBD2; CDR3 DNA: TGTGCCAGCAGCTTACAAGGGGCGGGGGGGACCCAGTACTTC; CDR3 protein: CASSLQGAGGTQYF
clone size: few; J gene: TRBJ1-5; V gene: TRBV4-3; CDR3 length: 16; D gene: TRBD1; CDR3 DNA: TGCGCCAGCAGCCAGGATGCGACAGGGGGCAATCAGCCCCAGCATTTT; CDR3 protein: CASSQDATGGNQPQHF
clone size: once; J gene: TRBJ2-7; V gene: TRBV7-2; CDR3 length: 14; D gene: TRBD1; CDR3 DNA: TGTGCCAGCAGCTCCGGGACAGGCCCCTACGAGCAGTACTTC; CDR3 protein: CASSSGTGPYEQYF
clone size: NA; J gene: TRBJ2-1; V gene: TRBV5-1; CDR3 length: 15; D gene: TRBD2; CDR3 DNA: TGCGCCAGCAGCTCGTCCTGGACTAGCCACAATGAGCAGTTCTTC; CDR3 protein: CASSSSWTSHNEQFF
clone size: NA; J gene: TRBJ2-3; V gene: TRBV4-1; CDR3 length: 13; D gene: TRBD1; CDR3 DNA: TGCGCCAGCAGCCCAGGGACAGGGGATACGCAGTATTTT; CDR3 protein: CASSPGTGDTQYF
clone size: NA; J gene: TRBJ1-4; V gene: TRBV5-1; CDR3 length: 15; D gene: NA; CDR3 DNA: TGCGCCAGCAGCCCCGGGGGGACAACTAATGAAAAACTGTTTTTT; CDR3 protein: CASSPGGTTNEKLFF
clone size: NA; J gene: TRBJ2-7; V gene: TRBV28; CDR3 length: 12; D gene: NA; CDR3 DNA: TGTGCCAGCAGACCCGACACGTCCGAGCAGTACTTC; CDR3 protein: CASRPDTSEQYF
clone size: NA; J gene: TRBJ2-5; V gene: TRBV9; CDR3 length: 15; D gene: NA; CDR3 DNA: TGTGCCAGCAGCGTAGGGCCAGCGCCCCCCGAGACCCAGTACTTC; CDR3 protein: CASSVGPAPPETQYF
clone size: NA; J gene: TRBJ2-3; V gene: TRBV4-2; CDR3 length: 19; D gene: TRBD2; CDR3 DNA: TGTGCCAGCAGCCGAAGGGGAAGGGAGGCTAGCGGGGTCACAGATACGCAGTATTTT; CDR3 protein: CASSRRGREASGVTDTQYF
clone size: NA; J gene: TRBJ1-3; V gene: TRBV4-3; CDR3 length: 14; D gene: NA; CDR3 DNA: TGCGCCAGCAGCCAAGGCGGGAGGGGAAACACCATATATTTT; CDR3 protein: CASSQGGRGNTIYF
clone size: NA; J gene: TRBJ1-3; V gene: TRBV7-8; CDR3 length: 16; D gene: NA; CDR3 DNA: TGTGCCAGCAGCCCTTCGGGCGGGTCCTCTGGAAACACCATATATTTT; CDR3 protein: CASSPSGGSSGNTIYF